The 9 T cell receptor beta chains listed next were all sequenced from one sample in a study of blood T cell repertoires in COVID-19 (dated by TCRdb to about 2020). Library preparation was by the immunoSEQ multiplex PCR assay. TCRdb mirrors the immuneACCESS table, restricted to in-frame sequences. Some clones are absent from its copies; in checked studies, under half trace to an unresolved V gene, and the reason for the others is unknown. The sample includes about 200,000 clones, with 70% to 90% observed a single time. Of the sample, 20% to 25% is held by the ten largest clones. The sequenced sample was peripheral blood. Receptors originate from a man aged 60-69 years with active or convalescent COVID-19.

The chain recombines TRBV7-6 with TRBJ2-3; D possibly corresponds to TRBD2 (6 bases). The germline CDR1 and CDR2 sequences are SGHVS and FNYEAQ. Trimming removed 5 bases at V and 0 bases at J, with 18 bases between. This CDR3 comprises 17 residues. The CDR3 spells CASSPLSLGTSTDTQYF. CDR3 nucleotide sequence: TGTGCCAGCAGCCCGCTTTCGTTGGGGACTAGCACAGATACGCAGTATTTT.

The chain joins TRBV15 to TRBJ1-2, with D possibly TRBD1 on 6 matching bases. With 0 bases removed from V and 2 bases from J, the gap between germline ends came to 10 bases. The CDR3 is 15 amino acids. Germline lookup yields CDR1 LNHNV and CDR2 YYDKDF (reference sequence). The CDR3 is CATSRDGTPNYGYTF. CDR3 coding DNA: TGTGCCACCAGCAGAGATGGGACACCAAACTATGGCTACACCTTC.

The sample holds a few counts of this clone. The rearrangement links TRBV7-9 to TRBJ2-2; 7 nucleotides line up with TRBD1. The ends lost 6 bases at V and 4 bases at J; junction bases unmatched: 11. CDR1 SEHNR and CDR2 FQNEAQ come from the germline V gene (reference sequence). The CDR3 runs to 16 residues. The CDR3 spells CASSRTGTVITGELFF. The CDR3 DNA reads TGTGCCAGCAGTAGAACCGGGACAGTCATCACCGGGGAGCTGTTTTTT.

The gene calls are TRBV6-5 and TRBJ1-2, with D unclear. The CDR3 extends over 14 amino acids. Germline CDR1 MNHEY, CDR2 SVGAGI. Between the trimmed V and J ends, which lost 4 bases and 0 bases, there was a span of 9 bases. The CDR3 DNA is TGTGCCAGCAGTTCCGGACTAGCTAACTATGGCTACACCTTC. It yields the protein CASSSGLANYGYTF.

V gene TRBV18 combines with J gene TRBJ2-1; D unresolved. The germline V and J ends were trimmed by 3 bases and 3 bases, with 9 bases remaining between them. The CDR3 has 14 amino acids. The germline gives CDR1 KGHSH, CDR2 LQKENI. The CDR3 reads CASSPSSDYNEQFF. The CDR3 nucleotides read TGTGCCAGCTCACCTTCCAGTGACTACAATGAGCAGTTCTTC.

This sequence joins TRBV7-9 and TRBJ2-3; TRBD1 aligns across 9 bases. This CDR3 is 15 amino acids long. Germline trimming cut 5 bases from V and 6 bases from J; bases unmatched to any gene: 9. CDR1 is SEHNR and CDR2 is FQNEAQ in the germline V gene (reference sequence). In nucleotides, the CDR3 is TGTGCCAGCAGCCCCCGGGACAGGGCCATGGATACGCAGTATTTT. Protein product: CASSPRDRAMDTQYF.

This clone was recorded only once. The chain joins TRBV29-1 to TRBJ2-7; maybe TRBD1 (5 bases). V was clipped by 6 bases and J by 1 base, with 10 bases between them. From germline, CDR1 is SQVTM and CDR2 ANQGSEA. The CDR3 contains 12 residues. The CDR3, as DNA: TGCAGCGTGAGAACAGGTTCCTACGAGCAGTACTTC. Translated, it gives CSVRTGSYEQYF.

The CDR3: CASSHVTGGGAYEQYF. As DNA, the CDR3 is TGTGCCAGCAGCCACGTCACAGGTGGAGGGGCCTACGAGCAGTACTTC. The chain links TRBV5-6 to TRBJ2-7; possibly TRBD2 for D (6 bases). This CDR3 contains 16 residues. V was pared by 4 bases and J by 2 bases, with 19 bases between. The germline gives CDR1 SGHDT, CDR2 YYEEEE.

The genes are TRBV24-1 and TRBJ1-2, with D perhaps TRBD1 (5 bases). The V gene lost 3 bases and the J gene lost 12 bases, with 13 bases spanning the gap. The CDR3 spans 12 residues. The germline V gene has CDR1 KGHDR and CDR2 SFDVKD. CDR3 amino acids: CATSDGKQAHTF. Written as DNA, the CDR3 is TGTGCCACCAGTGATGGGAAACAGGCGCACACCTTC.